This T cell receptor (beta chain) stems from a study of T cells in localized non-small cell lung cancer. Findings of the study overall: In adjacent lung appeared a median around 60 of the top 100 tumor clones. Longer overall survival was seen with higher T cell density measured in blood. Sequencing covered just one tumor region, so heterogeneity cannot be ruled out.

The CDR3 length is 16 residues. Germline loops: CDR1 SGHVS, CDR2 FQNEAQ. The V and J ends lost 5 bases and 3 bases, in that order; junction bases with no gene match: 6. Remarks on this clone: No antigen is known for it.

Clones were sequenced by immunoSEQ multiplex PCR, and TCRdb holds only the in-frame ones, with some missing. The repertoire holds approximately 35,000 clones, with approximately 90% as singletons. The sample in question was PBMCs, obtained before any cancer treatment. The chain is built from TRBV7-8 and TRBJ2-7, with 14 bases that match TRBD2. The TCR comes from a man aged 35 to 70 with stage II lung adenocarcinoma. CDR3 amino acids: CASSGSGLAGVYEQYF. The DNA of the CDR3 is TGTGCCAGCAGCGGATCGGGACTAGCGGGGGTCTACGAGCAGTACTTC.